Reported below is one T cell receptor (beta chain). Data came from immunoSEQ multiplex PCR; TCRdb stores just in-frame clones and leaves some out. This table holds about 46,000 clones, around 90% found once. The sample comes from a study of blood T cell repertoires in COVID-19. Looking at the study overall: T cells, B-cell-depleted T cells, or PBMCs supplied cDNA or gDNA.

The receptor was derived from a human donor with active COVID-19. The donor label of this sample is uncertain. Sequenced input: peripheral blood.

CDR3 DNA sequence: TGTGCCAGCAGCACGGGGGGACACTGGTCGGGGCAACTGTTTTTT. This encodes CASSTGGHWSGQLFF. The chain combines TRBV5-6 with TRBJ1-4; D might be TRBD1 (6 bases). V shed 4 bases and J shed 12 bases, with 22 bases lying between them. The CDR3 is 15 residues long. Germline CDR1 is SGHDT and CDR2 is YYEEEE.